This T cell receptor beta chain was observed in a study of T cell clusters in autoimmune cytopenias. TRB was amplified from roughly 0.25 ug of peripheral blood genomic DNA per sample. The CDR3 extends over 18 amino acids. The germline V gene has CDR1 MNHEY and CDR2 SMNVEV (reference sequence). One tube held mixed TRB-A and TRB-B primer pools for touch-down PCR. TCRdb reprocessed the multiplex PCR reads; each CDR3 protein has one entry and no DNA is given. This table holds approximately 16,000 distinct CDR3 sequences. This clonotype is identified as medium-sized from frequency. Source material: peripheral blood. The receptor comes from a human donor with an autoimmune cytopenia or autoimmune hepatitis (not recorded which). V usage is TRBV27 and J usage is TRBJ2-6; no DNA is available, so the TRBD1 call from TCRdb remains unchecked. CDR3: CASSSPGRFRSGANVLTF.